This TCR beta chain was documented in a study of cytomegalovirus exposure and HLA in healthy donors. Findings and caveats of the study: As was reported, the classifier diagnosed cytomegalovirus status with high specificity and sensitivity.

The table lists this clone with a count of one. Its target is unknown. This CDR3 region has 15 residues. Trimming left V 3 bases short and J 4 bases short, with 15 bases between. Germline V lookup: CDR1 MNHEY, CDR2 SMNVEV (reference sequence). Assay: immunoSEQ multiplex PCR; the TCRdb copy retains only in-frame clones and omits some. The sample consists of roughly 250,000 clones, 75% to 90% of them appearing once. This TCR came from a young woman in good health and CMV-seropositive. The rearrangement links TRBV27 to TRBJ2-5; D may be TRBD2 (5 bases). The sequenced sample consisted of PBMCs. The CDR3 coding sequence is TGTGCCAGCAGTTTGATCGGGGTGGGAAGAGAGACCCAGTACTTC. Its protein product is CASSLIGVGRETQYF.